Sequencing of this TCR beta chain was carried out in a study of cytomegalovirus exposure and HLA in healthy donors. Germline V gene sequence: CDR1 SNHLY, CDR2 FYNNEI. J gave up 0 bases and V 6 bases, and 5 bases lay outside the gene matches. The CDR3 consists of 15 residues. Clones were sequenced by immunoSEQ multiplex PCR, and TCRdb holds only the in-frame ones, with some missing. The sample yields tens of thousands of clones, nearly 95% seen once. This rearrangement joins TRBV2 to TRBJ2-4, with 7 bases fitting TRBD1. The specimen was PBMCs. This clonotype originated in a woman younger than 35 in good health and CMV-seronegative. CDR3 amino acids: CASSDRVVAKNIQYF. The CDR3 bases are TGTGCCAGCAGCGACAGGGTGGTAGCCAAAAACATTCAGTACTTC.